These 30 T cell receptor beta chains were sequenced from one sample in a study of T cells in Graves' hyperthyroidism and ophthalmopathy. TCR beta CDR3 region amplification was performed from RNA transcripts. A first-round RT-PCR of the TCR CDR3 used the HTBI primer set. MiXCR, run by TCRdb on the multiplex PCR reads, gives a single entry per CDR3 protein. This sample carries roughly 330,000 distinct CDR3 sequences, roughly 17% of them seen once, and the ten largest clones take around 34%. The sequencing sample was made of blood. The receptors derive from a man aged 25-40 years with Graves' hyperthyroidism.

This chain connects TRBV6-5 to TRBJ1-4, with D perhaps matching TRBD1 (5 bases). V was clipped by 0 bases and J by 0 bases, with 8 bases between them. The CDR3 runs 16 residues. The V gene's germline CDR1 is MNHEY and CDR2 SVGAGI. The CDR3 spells CASSYSSRATNEKLFF. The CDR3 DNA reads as TGTGCCAGCAGTTACTCGAGCAGGGCAACTAATGAAAAACTGTTTTTT.

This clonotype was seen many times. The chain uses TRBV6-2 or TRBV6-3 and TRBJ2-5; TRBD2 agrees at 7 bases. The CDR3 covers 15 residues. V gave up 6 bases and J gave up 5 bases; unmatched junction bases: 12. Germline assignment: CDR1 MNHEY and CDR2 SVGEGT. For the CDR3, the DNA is TGTGCCAGCAGGGGTAGGACTAGTCTGTTGGAGACCCAGTACTTC. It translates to CASRGRTSLLETQYF.

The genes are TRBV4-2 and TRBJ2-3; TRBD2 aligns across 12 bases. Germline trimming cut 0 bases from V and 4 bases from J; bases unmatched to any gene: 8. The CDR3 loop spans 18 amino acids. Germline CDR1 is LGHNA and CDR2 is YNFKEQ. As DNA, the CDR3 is TGTGCCAGCAGCCAAGATGGTACTAGCGGGAGGATGTCAGATACGCAGTATTTT. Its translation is CASSQDGTSGRMSDTQYF.

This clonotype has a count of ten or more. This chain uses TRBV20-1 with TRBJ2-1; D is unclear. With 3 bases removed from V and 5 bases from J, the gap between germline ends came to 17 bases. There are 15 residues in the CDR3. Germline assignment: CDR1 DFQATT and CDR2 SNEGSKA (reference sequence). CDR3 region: CSASPPIIRNNEQFF. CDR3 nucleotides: TGCAGTGCTAGCCCGCCGATTATTAGGAACAATGAGCAGTTCTTC.

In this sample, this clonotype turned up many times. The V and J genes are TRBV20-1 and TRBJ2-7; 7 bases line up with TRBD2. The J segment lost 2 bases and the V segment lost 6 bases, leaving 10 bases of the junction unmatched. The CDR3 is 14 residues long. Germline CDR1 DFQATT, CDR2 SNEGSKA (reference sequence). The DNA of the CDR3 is TGCAGTGCGGGGGTGTCTCTAGCGGCCTACGAGCAGTACTTC. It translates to CSAGVSLAAYEQYF.

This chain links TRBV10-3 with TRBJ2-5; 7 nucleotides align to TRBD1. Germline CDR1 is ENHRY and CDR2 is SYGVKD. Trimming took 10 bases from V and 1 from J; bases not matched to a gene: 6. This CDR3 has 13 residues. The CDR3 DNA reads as TGTGCCAATCAGGGGGATCCCCAAGAGACCCAGTACTTC. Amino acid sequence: CANQGDPQETQYF.

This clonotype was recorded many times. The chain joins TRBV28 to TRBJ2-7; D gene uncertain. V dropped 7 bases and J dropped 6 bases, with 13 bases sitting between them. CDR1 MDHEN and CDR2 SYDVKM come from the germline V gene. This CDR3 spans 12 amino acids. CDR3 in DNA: TGTGCCAGCACCGCGCGACTCGGCGAGCAGTACTTC. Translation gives CASTARLGEQYF. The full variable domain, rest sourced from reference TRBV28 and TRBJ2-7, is DVKVTQSSRYLVKRTGEKVFLECVQDMDHENMFWYRQDPGLGLRLIYFSYDVKMKEKGDIPEGYSVSREKKERFSLILESASTNQTSMYLCASTARLGEQYFGPGTRLTVT.

In DNA form, the CDR3 reads TGTGCCAGCAGTAAGATGCAGGGATGGGGGGACTCTGGGGCCAACGTCCTGACTTTC. Amino acid sequence: CASSKMQGWGDSGANVLTF. This chain links TRBV12-3 or TRBV12-4 with TRBJ2-6, with a possible D match to TRBD2 (6 bases). V lost 5 bases and J 0 bases, leaving 20 bases between the germline ends. This CDR3 spans 19 amino acids.

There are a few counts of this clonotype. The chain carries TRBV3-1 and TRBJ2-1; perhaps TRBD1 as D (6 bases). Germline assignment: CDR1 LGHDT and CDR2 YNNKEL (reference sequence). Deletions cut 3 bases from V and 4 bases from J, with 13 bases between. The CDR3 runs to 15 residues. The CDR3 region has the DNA TGTGCCAGCAGCCAGGACAGTTCAACTTACAATGAGCAGTTCTTC. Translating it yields CASSQDSSTYNEQFF.

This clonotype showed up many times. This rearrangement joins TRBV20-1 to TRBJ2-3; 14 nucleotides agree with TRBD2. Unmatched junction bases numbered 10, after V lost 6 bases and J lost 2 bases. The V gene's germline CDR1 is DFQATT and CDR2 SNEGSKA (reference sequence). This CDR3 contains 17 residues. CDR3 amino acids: CSATMPGLAGATDTQYF. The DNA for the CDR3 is TGCAGTGCGACAATGCCGGGACTAGCGGGAGCCACAGATACGCAGTATTTT.

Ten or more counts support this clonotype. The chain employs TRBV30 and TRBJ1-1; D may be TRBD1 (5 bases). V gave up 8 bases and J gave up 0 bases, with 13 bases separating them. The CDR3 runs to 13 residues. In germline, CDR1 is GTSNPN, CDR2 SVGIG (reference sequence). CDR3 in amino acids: CAGSGTVNTEAFF. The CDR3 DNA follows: TGTGCCGGCTCCGGGACGGTGAACACTGAAGCTTTCTTT.

DNA of the CDR3: TGTGCCAGCAGTGAAGTAATAGCGGGAGGTGCAGATACGCAGTATTTT. This codes for CASSEVIAGGADTQYF. The gene calls are TRBV6-1 and TRBJ2-3, with 10 nucleotides matching TRBD2. The germline gives CDR1 MNHNS, CDR2 SASEGT. The V and J ends lost 1 base and 4 bases, in that order; junction bases with no gene match: 5. The CDR3 contains 16 residues.

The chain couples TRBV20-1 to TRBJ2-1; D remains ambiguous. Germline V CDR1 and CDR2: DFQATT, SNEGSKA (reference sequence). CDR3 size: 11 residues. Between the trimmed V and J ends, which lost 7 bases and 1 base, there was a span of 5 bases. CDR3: CSGSSYNEQFF. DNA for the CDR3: TGCAGTGGGTCTTCCTACAATGAGCAGTTCTTC.

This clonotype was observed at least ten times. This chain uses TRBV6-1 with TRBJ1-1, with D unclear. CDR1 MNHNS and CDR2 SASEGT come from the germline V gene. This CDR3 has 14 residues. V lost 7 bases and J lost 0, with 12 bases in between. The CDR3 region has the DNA TGTGCCAGCAACCCGGCAGAGATGAACACTGAAGCTTTCTTT. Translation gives CASNPAEMNTEAFF.

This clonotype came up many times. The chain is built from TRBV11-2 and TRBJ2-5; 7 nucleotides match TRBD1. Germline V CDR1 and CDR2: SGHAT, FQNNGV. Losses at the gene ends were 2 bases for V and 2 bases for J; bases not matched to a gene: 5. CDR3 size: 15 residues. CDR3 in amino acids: CASSLKGAQQETQYF. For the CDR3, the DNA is TGTGCCAGCAGCTTAAAGGGGGCCCAACAAGAGACCCAGTACTTC.

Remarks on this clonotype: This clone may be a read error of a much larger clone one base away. The CDR3 here is CSVRGGNAEALF. The CDR3 nucleotides read TGCAGCGTTAGAGGGGGGAACGCTGAAGCTCTCTTT. V usage is TRBV29-1 and J usage is TRBJ1-1; tentatively, D is TRBD1 (6 bases). The CDR3 is 12 residues long. Germline V CDR1 and CDR2: SQVTM, ANQGSEA.

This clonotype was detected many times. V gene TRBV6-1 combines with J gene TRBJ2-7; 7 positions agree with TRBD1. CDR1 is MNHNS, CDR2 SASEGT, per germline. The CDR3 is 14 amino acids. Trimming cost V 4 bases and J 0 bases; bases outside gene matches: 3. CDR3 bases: TGTGCCAGCAGTGCTCGACAGGGCTCCTACGAGCAGTACTTC. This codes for CASSARQGSYEQYF.

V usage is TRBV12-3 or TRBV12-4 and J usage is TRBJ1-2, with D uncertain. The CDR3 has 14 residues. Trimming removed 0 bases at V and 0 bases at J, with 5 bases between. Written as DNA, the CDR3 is TGTGCCAGCAGTTTAGCGGGCACTAACTATGGCTACACCTTC. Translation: CASSLAGTNYGYTF.

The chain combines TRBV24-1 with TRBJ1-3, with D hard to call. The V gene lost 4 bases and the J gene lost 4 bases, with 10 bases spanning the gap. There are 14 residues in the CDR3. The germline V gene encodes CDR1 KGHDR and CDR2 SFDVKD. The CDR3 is CATSEGPRGNTIYF. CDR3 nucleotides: TGTGCCACCAGTGAAGGACCAAGAGGAAACACCATATATTTT.

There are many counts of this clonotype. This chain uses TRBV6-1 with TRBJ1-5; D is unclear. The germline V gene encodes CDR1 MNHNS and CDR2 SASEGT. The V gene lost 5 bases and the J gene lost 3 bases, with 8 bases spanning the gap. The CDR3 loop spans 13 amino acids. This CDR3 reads CASSLSVNQPQHF. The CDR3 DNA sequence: TGTGCCAGCAGTTTATCCGTCAATCAGCCCCAGCATTTT.

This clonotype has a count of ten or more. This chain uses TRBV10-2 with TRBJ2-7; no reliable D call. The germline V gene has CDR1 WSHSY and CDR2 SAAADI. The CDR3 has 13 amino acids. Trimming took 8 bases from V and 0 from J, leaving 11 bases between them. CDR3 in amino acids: CASAHDGSYEQYF. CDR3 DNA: TGCGCCAGCGCCCACGACGGCTCCTACGAGCAGTACTTC.

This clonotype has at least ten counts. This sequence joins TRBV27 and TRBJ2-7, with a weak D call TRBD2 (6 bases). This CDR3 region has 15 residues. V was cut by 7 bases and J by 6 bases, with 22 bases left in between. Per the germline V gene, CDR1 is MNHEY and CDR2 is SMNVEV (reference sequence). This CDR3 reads CASTPIAAQKSEQYF. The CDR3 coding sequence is TGTGCCAGCACCCCAATAGCGGCCCAGAAGAGCGAGCAGTACTTC.

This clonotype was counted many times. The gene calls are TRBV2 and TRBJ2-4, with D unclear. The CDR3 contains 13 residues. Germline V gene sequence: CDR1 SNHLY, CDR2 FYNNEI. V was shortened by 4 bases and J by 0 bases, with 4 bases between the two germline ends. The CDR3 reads CASSVLAKNIQYF. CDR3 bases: TGTGCCAGCAGTGTATTAGCCAAAAACATTCAGTACTTC.

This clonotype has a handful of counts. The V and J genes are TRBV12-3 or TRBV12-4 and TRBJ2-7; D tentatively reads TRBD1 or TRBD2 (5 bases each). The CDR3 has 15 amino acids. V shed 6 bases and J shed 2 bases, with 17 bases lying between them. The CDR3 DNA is TGTGCCAGCAGCCAAGGTGGGGACGGAGCCTACGAGCAGTACTTC. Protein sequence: CASSQGGDGAYEQYF.

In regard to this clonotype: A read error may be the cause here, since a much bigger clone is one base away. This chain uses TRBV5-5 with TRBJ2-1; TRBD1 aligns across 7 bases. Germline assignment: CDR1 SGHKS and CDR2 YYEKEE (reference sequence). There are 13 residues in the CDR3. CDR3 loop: CASSYRGPNEQLF. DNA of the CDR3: TGTGCCAGCAGCTACAGGGGTCCCAATGAGCAGCTCTTC. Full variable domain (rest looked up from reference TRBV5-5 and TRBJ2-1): DAGVTQSPTHLIKTRGQQVTLRCSPISGHKSVSWYQQVLGQGPQFIFQYYEKEERGRGNFPDRFSARQFPNYSSELNVNALLLGDSALYLCASSYRGPNEQLFGPGTRLTVL.

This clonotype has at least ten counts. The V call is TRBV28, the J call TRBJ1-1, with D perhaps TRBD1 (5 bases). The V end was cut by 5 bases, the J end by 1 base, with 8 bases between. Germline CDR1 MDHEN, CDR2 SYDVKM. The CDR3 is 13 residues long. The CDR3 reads CASSMTANTEAFF. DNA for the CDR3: TGTGCCAGCAGTATGACAGCGAACACTGAAGCTTTCTTT.

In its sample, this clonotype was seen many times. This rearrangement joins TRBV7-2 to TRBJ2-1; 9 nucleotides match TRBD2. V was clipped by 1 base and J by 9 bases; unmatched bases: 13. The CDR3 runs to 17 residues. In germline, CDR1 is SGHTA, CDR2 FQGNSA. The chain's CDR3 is CASSLGSVTSGQSEQFF. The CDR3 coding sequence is TGTGCCAGCAGCTTAGGTTCGGTGACTAGCGGACAAAGTGAGCAGTTCTTC.

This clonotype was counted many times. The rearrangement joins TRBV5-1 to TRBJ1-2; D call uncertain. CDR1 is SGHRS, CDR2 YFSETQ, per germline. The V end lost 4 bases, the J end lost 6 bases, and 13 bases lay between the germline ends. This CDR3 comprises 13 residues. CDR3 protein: CASSADGGDGYTF. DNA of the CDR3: TGCGCCAGCAGCGCGGACGGCGGGGATGGCTACACCTTC.

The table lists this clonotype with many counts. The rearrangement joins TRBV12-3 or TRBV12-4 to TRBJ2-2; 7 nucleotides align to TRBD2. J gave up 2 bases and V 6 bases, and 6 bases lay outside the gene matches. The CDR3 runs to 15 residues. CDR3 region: CASSLLAPNTGELFF. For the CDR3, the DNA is TGTGCCAGCAGCCTACTAGCGCCTAACACCGGGGAGCTGTTTTTT.

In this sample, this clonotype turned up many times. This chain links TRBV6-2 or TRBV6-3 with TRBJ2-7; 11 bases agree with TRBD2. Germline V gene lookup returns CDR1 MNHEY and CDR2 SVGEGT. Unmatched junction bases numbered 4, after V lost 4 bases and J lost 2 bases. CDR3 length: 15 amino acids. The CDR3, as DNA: TGTGCCAGCAGTTCCCCGGGACTAGCGGCCTACGAGCAGTACTTC. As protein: CASSSPGLAAYEQYF.